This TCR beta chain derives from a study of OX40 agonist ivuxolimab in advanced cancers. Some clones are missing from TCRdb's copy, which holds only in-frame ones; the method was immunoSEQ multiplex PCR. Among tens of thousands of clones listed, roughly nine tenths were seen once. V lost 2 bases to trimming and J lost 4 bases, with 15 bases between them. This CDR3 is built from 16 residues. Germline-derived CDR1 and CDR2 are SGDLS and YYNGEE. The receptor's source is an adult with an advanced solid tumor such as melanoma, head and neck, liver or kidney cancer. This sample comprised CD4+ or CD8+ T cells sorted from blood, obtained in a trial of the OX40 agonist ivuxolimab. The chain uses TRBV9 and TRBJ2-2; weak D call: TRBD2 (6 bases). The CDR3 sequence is CASSVFSGYATGELFF. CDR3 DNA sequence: TGTGCCAGCAGCGTTTTTAGCGGCTACGCCACCGGGGAGCTGTTTTTT. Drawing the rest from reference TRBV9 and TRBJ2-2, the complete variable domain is DSGVTQTPKHLITATGQRVTLRCSPRSGDLSVYWYQQSLDQGLQFLIQYYNGEERAKGNILERFSAQQFPDLHSELNLSSLELGDSALYFCASSVFSGYATGELFFGEGSRLTVL.